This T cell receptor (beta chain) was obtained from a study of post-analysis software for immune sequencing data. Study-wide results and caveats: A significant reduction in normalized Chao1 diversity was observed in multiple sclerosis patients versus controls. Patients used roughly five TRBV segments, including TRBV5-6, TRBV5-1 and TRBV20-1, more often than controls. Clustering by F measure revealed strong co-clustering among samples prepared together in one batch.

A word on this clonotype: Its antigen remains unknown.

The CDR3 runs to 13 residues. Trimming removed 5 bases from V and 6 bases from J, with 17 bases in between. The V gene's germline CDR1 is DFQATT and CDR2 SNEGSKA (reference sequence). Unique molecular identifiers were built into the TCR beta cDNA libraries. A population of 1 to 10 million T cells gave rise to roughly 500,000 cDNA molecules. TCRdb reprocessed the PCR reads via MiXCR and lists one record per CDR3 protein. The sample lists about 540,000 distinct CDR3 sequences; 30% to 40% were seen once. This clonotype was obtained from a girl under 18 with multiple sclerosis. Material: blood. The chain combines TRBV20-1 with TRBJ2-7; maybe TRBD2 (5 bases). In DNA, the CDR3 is TGCAGTGCTCAAGGGAGAAGGGAAGGCGAGCAGTACTTC. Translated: CSAQGRREGEQYF.